The 15 T cell receptor beta chains reported below all come from one sample, sequenced in a study of blood T cell repertoires in COVID-19. Data came from immunoSEQ multiplex PCR; TCRdb stores just in-frame clones and leaves some out. The data contain some 110,000 clones, roughly 80% of them singletons. The material sequenced was peripheral blood. The receptors come from a man aged 45-60 years with acute or convalescent COVID-19.

The V call is TRBV7-9, the J call TRBJ2-7, with D maybe TRBD1 (5 bases). There are 13 residues in the CDR3. The germline V and J ends were trimmed by 2 bases and 5 bases, with 10 bases remaining between them. Germline V CDR1 and CDR2: SEHNR, FQNEAQ (reference sequence). This chain's CDR3 is CASSLRGIDEQYF. In DNA form, the CDR3 reads TGTGCCAGCAGCTTAAGGGGAATAGACGAGCAGTACTTC.

The rearrangement links TRBV5-1 to TRBJ1-1, with D unclear. With 0 bases removed from V and 8 bases from J, the gap between germline ends came to 11 bases. The CDR3 contains 13 residues. Germline V gene data show CDR1 as SGHRS and CDR2 as YFSETQ. CDR3 bases: TGCGCCAGCAGCTTGGACTCAGAGACAGAAGCTTTCTTT. Translating it yields CASSLDSETEAFF.

The chain links TRBV12-3 or TRBV12-4 to TRBJ2-7; no definite D call. The V gene lost 0 bases and the J gene lost 7 bases, with 7 bases spanning the gap. The CDR3 sequence is 12 residues long. As DNA, the CDR3 is TGTGCCAGCAGTTTAGCCCTACCTGAGCAGTACTTC. Its translation is CASSLALPEQYF.

The CDR3 coding sequence is TGTGCCAGCAGCTTAGCACCCCCCCGGACAGGGGGTGGCTACGAGCAGTACTTC. Protein: CASSLAPPRTGGGYEQYF. The V gene is TRBV7-9, the J gene TRBJ2-7; 10 bases fit TRBD1. The CDR3 loop spans 18 amino acids. The germline gives CDR1 SEHNR, CDR2 FQNEAQ (reference sequence). Germline trimming cut 0 bases from V and 3 bases from J; bases unmatched to any gene: 11. The entire variable domain, with the rest obtained from reference TRBV7-9 and TRBJ2-7, is as follows: DTGVSQNPRHKITKRGQNVTFRCDPISEHNRLYWYRQTLGQGPEFLTYFQNEAQLEKSRLLSDRFSAERPKGSFSTLEIQRTEQGDSAMYLCASSLAPPRTGGGYEQYFGPGTRLTVT.

The chain links TRBV28 to TRBJ1-5, with 8 bases matching TRBD1. CDR1 and CDR2 (germline): MDHEN, SYDVKM. The CDR3 has 14 residues. V shed 6 bases, J shed 4 bases, and the junction held 5 bases outside the gene matches. For the CDR3, the DNA is TGTGCCAGCAGAAGGACAGGGAGAAATCAGCCCCAGCATTTT. It specifies CASRRTGRNQPQHF.

This clone came up a few times. The chain couples TRBV27 to TRBJ1-1; TRBD1 is a possible D gene (5 bases). V was cut by 2 bases and J by 3 bases, with 10 bases left in between. Germline loops: CDR1 MNHEY, CDR2 SMNVEV (reference sequence). This CDR3 is built from 14 residues. The CDR3 spells CASSLEGTDTEAFF. CDR3 coding DNA: TGTGCCAGCAGTTTAGAGGGGACTGACACTGAAGCTTTCTTT.

The rearrangement joins TRBV27 to TRBJ1-6, with D perhaps matching TRBD1 (5 bases). This CDR3 contains 14 residues. From germline, CDR1 is MNHEY and CDR2 SMNVEV (reference sequence). V lost 5 bases to trimming and J lost 18 bases, with 23 bases between them. Written as DNA, the CDR3 is TGTGCCAGCAGTCCCCAACCTTTGGGAGGGGTTCACCACTTT. Translated: CASSPQPLGGVHHF.

This rearrangement joins TRBV5-4 to TRBJ2-1; 10 bases agree with TRBD1. Losses at the gene ends were 8 bases for V and 8 bases for J; bases not matched to a gene: 10. The CDR3 length is 14 residues. The V gene's germline CDR1 is SGHNT and CDR2 YYREEE (reference sequence). The CDR3 bases are TGTGCCAGTAAATTCGGGACAGGGGAGGATGAGCAGTTCTTC. Protein: CASKFGTGEDEQFF.

The chain has TRBV5-1 and TRBJ2-7; 8 bases line up with TRBD1. Unmatched junction bases numbered 11, after V lost 4 bases and J lost 5 bases. This CDR3 comprises 15 residues. From germline, CDR1 is SGHRS and CDR2 YFSETQ. The CDR3 reads CASSRHRPTGDEQYF. CDR3 sequence (DNA): TGCGCCAGCAGCCGACATAGACCGACAGGGGACGAGCAGTACTTC.

The chain carries TRBV27 and TRBJ1-1; D gene uncertain. The CDR3 loop spans 13 amino acids. The germline gives CDR1 MNHEY, CDR2 SMNVEV (reference sequence). The germline V and J ends were trimmed by 3 bases and 5 bases, with 10 bases remaining between them. The DNA of the CDR3 is TGTGCCAGCAGTTTTGCCGTGGAGACTGAAGCTTTCTTT. Protein: CASSFAVETEAFF.

This chain uses TRBV2 with TRBJ2-3; 7 bases are a match to TRBD1. CDR3 length equals 15 residues. The V gene end was trimmed by 8 bases and the J gene end by 0 bases; junction bases not matched to a gene: 8. Germline CDR1 SNHLY, CDR2 FYNNEI. The CDR3 nucleotides are TGTGCCAGCCGGGACAGCACATCTAGCACAGATACGCAGTATTTT. It translates to CASRDSTSSTDTQYF.

This clone has only a few counts. This rearrangement joins TRBV5-1 to TRBJ1-2; 8 bases are shared with TRBD1. Germline values: CDR1 SGHRS, CDR2 YFSETQ. The CDR3 loop spans 14 amino acids. Trimming at V came to 0 bases and at J to 8 bases, leaving 6 bases not matched to a gene. CDR3 DNA sequence: TGCGCCAGCAGCTTGGCCTTAGGGACAGGAGGCTACACCTTC. It specifies CASSLALGTGGYTF.

The chain couples TRBV30 to TRBJ2-7, with 10 bases aligning to TRBD1. This CDR3 region has 16 residues. Germline-derived CDR1 and CDR2 are GTSNPN and SVGIG (reference sequence). The J segment lost 6 bases and the V segment lost 0 bases, leaving 11 bases of the junction unmatched. The CDR3 loop reads CAWSVVLRQGAGEQYF. The CDR3, as DNA: TGTGCCTGGAGTGTAGTTCTGAGACAGGGGGCGGGCGAGCAGTACTTC. The variable domain in full, with the rest retrieved from reference TRBV30 and TRBJ2-7, is SQTIHQWPATLVQPVGSPLSLECTVEGTSNPNLYWYRQAAGRGLQLLFYSVGIGQISSEVPQNLSASRPQDRQFILSSKKLLLSDSGFYLCAWSVVLRQGAGEQYFGPGTRLTVT.

This clone was observed a few times. The chain joins TRBV15 to TRBJ1-3, with TRBD1 matching over 7 bases. CDR3 size: 19 residues. J gave up 0 bases and V 5 bases, and 16 bases lay outside the gene matches. The germline V gene encodes CDR1 LNHNV and CDR2 YYDKDF (reference sequence). CDR3 in DNA: TGTGCCACCAGCGTGCCGGGACAGCTAAGATCTTTCTCTGGAAACACCATATATTTT. This encodes CATSVPGQLRSFSGNTIYF.

This rearrangement joins TRBV11-2 to TRBJ2-5; 7 bases agree with TRBD1. V lost 1 base and J lost 4; bases outside the gene matches: 6. The V gene's germline CDR1 is SGHAT and CDR2 FQNNGV. CDR3 length: 15 residues. The CDR3: CASSLGTGELETQYF. CDR3 sequence (DNA): TGTGCCAGCAGCTTAGGAACAGGGGAGTTAGAGACCCAGTACTTC.